Listed here is a single T cell receptor beta chain. The data derive from a study of T cell changes during pregnancy in multiple sclerosis. Libraries were prepared by immunoSEQ multiplex PCR; TCRdb keeps only in-frame clonotypes and omits some of them. The sample carries about 44,000 clones, approximately 92% recorded once. V lost 5 bases to trimming and J lost 9 bases; unmatched junction nucleotides: 7. Germline V gene lookup returns CDR1 SGHTA and CDR2 FQGNSA. The CDR3 loop spans 14 amino acids. The sequencing used CD4+ T cells from peripheral blood mononuclear cells, collected in the first trimester of pregnancy. This clonotype originated in a female donor with multiple sclerosis, enrolled in a pregnancy study. This chain joins TRBV7-2 and TRBJ2-1; TRBD2 matches at 10 bases. The CDR3 is CASSILAGASEQFF. The CDR3 DNA follows: TGTGCCAGCAGCATCCTAGCGGGAGCAAGTGAGCAGTTCTTC.